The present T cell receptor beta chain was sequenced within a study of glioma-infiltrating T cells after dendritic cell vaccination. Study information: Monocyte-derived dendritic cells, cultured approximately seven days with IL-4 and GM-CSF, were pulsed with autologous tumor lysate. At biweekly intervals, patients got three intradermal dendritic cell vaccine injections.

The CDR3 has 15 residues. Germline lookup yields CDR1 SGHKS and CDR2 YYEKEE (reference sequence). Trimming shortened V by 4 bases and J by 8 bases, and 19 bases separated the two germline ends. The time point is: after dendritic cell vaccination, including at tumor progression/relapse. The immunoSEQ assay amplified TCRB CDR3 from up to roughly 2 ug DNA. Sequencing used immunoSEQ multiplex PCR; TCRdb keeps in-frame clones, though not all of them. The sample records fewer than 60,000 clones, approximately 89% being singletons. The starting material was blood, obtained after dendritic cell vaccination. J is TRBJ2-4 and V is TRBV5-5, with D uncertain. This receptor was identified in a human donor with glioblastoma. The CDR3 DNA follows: TGTGCCAGCAGCCTCGACACCAATTCTCGCGACATTCAGTACTTC. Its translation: CASSLDTNSRDIQYF.